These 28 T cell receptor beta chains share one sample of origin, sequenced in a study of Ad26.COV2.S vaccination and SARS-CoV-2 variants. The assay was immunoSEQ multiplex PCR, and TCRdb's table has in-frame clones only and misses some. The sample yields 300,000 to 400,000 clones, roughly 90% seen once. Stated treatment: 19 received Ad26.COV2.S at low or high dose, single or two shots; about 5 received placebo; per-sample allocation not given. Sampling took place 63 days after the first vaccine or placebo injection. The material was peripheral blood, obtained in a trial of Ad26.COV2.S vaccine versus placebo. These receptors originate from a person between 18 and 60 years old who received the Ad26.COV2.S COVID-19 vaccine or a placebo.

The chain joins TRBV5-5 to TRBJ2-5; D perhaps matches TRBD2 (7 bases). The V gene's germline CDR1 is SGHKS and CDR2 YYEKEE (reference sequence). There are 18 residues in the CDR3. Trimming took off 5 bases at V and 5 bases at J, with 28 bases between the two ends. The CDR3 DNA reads TGTGCCAGCAGTCTTTCCCCCACTTGGGGGGGCGAGGGGGAGACCCAGTACTTC. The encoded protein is CASSLSPTWGGEGETQYF.

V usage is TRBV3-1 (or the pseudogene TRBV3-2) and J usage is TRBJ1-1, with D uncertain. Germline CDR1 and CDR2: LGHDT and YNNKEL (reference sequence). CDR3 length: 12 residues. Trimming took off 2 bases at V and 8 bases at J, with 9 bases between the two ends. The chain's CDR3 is CASSQSQTEAFF. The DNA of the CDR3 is TGTGCCAGCAGCCAATCTCAGACCGAAGCTTTCTTT.

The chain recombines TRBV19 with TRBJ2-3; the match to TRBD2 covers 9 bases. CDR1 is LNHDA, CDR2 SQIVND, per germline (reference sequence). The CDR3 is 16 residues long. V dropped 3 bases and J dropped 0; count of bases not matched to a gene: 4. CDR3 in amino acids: CASSISSGASTDTQYF. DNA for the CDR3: TGTGCCAGTAGTATCTCTAGCGGGGCTAGCACAGATACGCAGTATTTT.

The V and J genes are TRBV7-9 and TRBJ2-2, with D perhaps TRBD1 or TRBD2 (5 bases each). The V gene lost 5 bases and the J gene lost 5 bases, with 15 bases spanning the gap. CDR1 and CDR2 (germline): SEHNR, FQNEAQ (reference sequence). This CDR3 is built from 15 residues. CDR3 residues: CASSPRGPRTGELFF. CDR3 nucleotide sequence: TGTGCCAGCAGCCCGAGGGGACCTCGGACCGGGGAGCTGTTTTTT.

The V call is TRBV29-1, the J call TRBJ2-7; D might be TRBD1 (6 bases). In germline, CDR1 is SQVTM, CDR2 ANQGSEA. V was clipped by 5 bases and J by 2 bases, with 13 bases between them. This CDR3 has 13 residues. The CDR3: CSVPGQGTYEQYF. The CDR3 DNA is TGCAGCGTTCCGGGACAAGGCACCTACGAGCAGTACTTC.

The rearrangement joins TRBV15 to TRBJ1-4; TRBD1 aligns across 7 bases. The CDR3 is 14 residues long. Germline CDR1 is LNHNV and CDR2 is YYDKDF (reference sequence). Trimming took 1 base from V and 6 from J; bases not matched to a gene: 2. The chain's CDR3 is CATSRGGTDEKLFF. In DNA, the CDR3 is TGTGCCACCAGCAGAGGGGGGACAGATGAAAAACTGTTTTTT.

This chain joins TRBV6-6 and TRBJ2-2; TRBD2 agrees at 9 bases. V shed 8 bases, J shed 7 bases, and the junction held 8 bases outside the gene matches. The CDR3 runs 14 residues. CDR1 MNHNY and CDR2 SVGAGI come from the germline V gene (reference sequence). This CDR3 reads CASAPARGGGELFF. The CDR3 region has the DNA TGTGCCAGCGCTCCGGCGCGGGGGGGCGGGGAGCTGTTTTTT.

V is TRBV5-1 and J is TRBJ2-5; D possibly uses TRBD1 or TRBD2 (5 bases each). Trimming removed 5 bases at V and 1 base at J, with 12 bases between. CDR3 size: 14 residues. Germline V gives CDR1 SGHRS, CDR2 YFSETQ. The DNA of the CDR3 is TGCGCCAGCAGTCGGGACGGCCGCCAAGAGACCCAGTACTTC. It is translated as CASSRDGRQETQYF.

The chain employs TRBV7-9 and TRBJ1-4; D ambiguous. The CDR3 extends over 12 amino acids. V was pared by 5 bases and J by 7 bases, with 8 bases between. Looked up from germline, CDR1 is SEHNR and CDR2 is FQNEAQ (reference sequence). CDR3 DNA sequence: TGTGCCAGCAGCGCCTCTTCTGAAAAACTGTTTTTT. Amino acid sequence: CASSASSEKLFF.

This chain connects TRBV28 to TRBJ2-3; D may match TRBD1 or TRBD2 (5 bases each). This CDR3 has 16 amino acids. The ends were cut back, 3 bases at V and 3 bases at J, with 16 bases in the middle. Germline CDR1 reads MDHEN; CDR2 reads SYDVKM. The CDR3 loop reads CASSLTGTHGTDTQYF. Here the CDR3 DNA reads TGTGCCAGCAGTTTGACCGGGACGCATGGGACAGATACGCAGTATTTT.

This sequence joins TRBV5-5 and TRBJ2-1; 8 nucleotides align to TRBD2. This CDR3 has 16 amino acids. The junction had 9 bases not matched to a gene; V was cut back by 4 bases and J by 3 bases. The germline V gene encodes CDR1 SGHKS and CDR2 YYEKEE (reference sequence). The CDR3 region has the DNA TGTGCCAGCAGCACTCGACTAGCGACCGACTACAATGAGCAGTTCTTC. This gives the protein CASSTRLATDYNEQFF.

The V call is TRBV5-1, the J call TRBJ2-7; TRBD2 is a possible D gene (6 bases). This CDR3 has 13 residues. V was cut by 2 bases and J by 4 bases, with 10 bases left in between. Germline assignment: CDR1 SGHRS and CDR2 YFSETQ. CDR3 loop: CASSLGTQYEQYF. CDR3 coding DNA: TGCGCCAGCAGCTTAGGGACTCAGTACGAGCAGTACTTC.

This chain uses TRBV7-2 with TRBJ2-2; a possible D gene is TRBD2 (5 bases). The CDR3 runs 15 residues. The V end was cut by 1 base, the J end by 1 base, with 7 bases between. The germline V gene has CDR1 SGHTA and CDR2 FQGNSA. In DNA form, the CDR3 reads TGTGCCAGCAGCTTAGTGGGAGTGAACACCGGGGAGCTGTTTTTT. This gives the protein CASSLVGVNTGELFF. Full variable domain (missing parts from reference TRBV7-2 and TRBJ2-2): GAGVSQSPSNKVTEKGKDVELRCDPISGHTALYWYRQSLGQGLEFLIYFQGNSAPDKSGLPSDRFSAERTGGSVSTLTIQRTQQEDSAVYLCASSLVGVNTGELFFGEGSRLTVL.

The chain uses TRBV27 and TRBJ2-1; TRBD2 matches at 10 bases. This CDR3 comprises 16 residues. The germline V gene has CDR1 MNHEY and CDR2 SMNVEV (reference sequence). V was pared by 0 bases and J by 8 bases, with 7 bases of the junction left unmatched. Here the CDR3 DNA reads TGTGCCAGCAGTTTATCGCGGCTAGCGGGAGATGATGAGCAGTTCTTC. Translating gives CASSLSRLAGDDEQFF.

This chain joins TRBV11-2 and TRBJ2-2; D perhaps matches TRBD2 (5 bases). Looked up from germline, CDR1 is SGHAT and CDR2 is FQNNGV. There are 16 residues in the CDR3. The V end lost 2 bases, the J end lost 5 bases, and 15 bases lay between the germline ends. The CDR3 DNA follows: TGTGCCAGCAGCTTACAGCCCGTAGCGACTACCGGGGAGCTGTTTTTT. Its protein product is CASSLQPVATTGELFF.

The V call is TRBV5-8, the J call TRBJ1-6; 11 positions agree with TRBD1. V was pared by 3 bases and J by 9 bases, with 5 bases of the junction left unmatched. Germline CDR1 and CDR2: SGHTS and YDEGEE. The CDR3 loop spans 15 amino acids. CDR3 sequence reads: CASSSTGTGGSPLHF. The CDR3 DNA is TGTGCCAGCAGCTCCACCGGGACAGGGGGTTCACCCCTCCACTTT.

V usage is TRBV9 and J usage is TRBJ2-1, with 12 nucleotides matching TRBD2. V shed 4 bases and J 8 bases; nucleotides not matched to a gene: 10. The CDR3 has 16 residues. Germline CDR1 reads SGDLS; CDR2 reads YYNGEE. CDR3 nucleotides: TGTGCCAGCAGCCCCTACGGGGGGACTAGCGGGTATGAGCAGTTCTTC. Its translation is CASSPYGGTSGYEQFF.

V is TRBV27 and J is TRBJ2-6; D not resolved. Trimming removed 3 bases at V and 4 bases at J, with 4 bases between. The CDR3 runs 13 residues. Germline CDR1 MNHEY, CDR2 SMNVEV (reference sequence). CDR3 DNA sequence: TGTGCCAGCAGTTTTTCCGGGGCCAACGTCCTGACTTTC. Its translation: CASSFSGANVLTF.

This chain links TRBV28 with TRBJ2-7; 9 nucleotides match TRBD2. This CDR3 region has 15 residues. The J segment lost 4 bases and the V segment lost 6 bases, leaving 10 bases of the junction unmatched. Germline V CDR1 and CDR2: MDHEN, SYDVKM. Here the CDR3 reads CASSPPASGIYEQYF. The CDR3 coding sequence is TGTGCCAGCAGCCCCCCGGCTAGCGGGATTTACGAGCAGTACTTC.

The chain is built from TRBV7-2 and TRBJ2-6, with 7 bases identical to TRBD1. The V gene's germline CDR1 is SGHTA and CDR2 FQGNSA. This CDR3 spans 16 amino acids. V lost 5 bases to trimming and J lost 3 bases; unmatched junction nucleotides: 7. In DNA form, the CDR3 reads TGTGCCAGCAGCGCTAGGGGGCGCTTTGGGGCCAACGTCCTGACTTTC. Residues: CASSARGRFGANVLTF.

The CDR3 loop reads CASSLVSLAGGTTGELFF. As DNA, the CDR3 is TGTGCCAGCAGTTTAGTCTCCCTAGCGGGAGGGACCACCGGGGAGCTGTTTTTT. The rearrangement joins TRBV28 to TRBJ2-2; 12 nucleotides agree with TRBD2. Germline V lookup: CDR1 MDHEN, CDR2 SYDVKM. The CDR3 totals 18 residues. The junction had 8 bases not matched to a gene; V was cut back by 2 bases and J by 4 bases. Using reference TRBV28 and TRBJ2-2 for the parts outside the CDR3, the full variable domain is DVKVTQSSRYLVKRTGEKVFLECVQDMDHENMFWYRQDPGLGLRLIYFSYDVKMKEKGDIPEGYSVSREKKERFSLILESASTNQTSMYLCASSLVSLAGGTTGELFFGEGSRLTVL.

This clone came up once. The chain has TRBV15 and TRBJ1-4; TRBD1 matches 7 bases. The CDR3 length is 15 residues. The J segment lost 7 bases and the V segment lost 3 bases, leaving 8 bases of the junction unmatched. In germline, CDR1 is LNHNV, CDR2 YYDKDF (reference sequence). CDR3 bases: TGTGCCACCAGCAGGGATAGGGGGCGCGCTGAAAAACTGTTTTTT. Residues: CATSRDRGRAEKLFF.

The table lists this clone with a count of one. The CDR3 reads CASSPTGVGNEQFF. The CDR3 nucleotides are TGTGCCAGTAGTCCAACAGGGGTGGGTAATGAGCAGTTCTTC. V and J are TRBV19 and TRBJ2-1, with 7 nucleotides matching TRBD1. J gave up 7 bases and V 5 bases, and 8 bases lay outside the gene matches. Per germline, CDR1 LNHDA and CDR2 SQIVND (reference sequence). The CDR3 is 14 amino acids. The whole variable domain, filled in from reference TRBV19 and TRBJ2-1, reads DGGITQSPKYLFRKEGQNVTLSCEQNLNHDAMYWYRQDPGQGLRLIYYSQIVNDFQKGDIAEGYSVSREKKESFPLTVTSAQKNPTAFYLCASSPTGVGNEQFFGPGTRLTVL.

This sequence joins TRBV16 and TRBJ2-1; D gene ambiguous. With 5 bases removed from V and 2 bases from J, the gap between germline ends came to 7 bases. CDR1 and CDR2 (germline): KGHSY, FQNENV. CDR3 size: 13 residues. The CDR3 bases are TGTGCCAGCAGCGGCGTCACCTACAATGAGCAGTTCTTC. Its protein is CASSGVTYNEQFF.

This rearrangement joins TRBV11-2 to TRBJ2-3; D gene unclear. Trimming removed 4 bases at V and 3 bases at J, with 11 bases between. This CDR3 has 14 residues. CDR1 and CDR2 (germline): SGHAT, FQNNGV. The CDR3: CASSSSTGTDTQYF. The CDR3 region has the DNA TGTGCCAGCAGCTCCAGTACCGGGACAGATACGCAGTATTTT. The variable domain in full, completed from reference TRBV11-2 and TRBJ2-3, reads EAGVAQSPRYKIIEKRQSVAFWCNPISGHATLYWYQQILGQGPKLLIQFQNNGVVDDSQLPKDRFSAERLKGVDSTLKIQPAKLEDSAVYLCASSSSTGTDTQYFGPGTRLTVL.

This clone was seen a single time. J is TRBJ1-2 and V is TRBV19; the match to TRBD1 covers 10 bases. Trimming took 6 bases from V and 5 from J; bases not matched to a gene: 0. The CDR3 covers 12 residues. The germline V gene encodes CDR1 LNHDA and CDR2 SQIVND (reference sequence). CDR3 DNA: TGTGCCAGTAGGGGACAGGGGTATGGCTACACCTTC. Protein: CASRGQGYGYTF.

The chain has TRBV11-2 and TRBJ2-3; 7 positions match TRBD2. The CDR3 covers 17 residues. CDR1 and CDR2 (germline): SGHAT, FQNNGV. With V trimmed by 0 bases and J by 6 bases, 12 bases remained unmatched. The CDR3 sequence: CASSLEPAGTWADTQYF. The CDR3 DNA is TGTGCCAGCAGCTTAGAGCCAGCGGGGACCTGGGCGGATACGCAGTATTTT.

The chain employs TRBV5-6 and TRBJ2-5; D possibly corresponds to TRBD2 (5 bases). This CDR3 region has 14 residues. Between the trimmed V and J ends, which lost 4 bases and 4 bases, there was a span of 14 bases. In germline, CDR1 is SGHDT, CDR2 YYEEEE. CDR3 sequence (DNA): TGTGCCAGCAGCGGAGGAGCGGTGGGAGAGACCCAGTACTTC. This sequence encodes CASSGGAVGETQYF.